A single sample is the source of the 24 T cell receptor beta chains below, sequenced in a study of cytomegalovirus exposure and HLA in healthy donors. Use of 60 Vbeta and 13 Jbeta primers characterized the PCR. The protocol was immunoSEQ multiplex PCR, while the TCRdb copy is restricted to in-frame clones and leaves out a portion. The table lists 180,000 or so clones, 76% of them singletons. Sequenced sample: PBMCs. The receptors originated from a young man in good health and CMV-seronegative.

A word on this clone: One end of the junction fails to match germline, which may point to a read error. This chain uses TRBV7-9 with TRBJ2-7; D is possibly TRBD1 (5 bases). This CDR3 region has 14 residues. Germline V lookup: CDR1 SEHNR, CDR2 FQNEAQ (reference sequence). The CDR3 DNA reads TGTTCCAGCAGCTTCCCCGACAGAGCCTACGAGCAGTACTTC. It yields the protein CSSSFPDRAYEQYF.

This clone came up a few times. This chain uses TRBV30 with TRBJ2-7; 8 bases line up with TRBD2. Per germline, CDR1 GTSNPN and CDR2 SVGIG (reference sequence). J was trimmed by 2 bases and V by 0 bases; bases with no gene match: 3. This CDR3 region has 14 residues. The CDR3 DNA sequence: TGTGCCTGGAGTGTCCGGGAGGGACCCTACGAGCAGTACTTC. Translated, it gives CAWSVREGPYEQYF.

The CDR3, as DNA: TGTGCCAGCAGTTCCAGAGACAGCCCTCGGGACGAGCAGTACTTC. It encodes CASSSRDSPRDEQYF. This chain connects TRBV6-6 to TRBJ2-7; D is possibly TRBD1 (5 bases). The CDR3 extends over 15 amino acids. Germline V gene data show CDR1 as MNHNY and CDR2 as SVGAGI (reference sequence). The V and J ends lost 4 bases and 5 bases respectively, with 18 bases between them.

This sequence joins TRBV6-1 and TRBJ1-2; D is ambiguous. The CDR3 extends over 18 amino acids. With 0 bases removed from V and 4 bases from J, the gap between germline ends came to 21 bases. Looked up from germline, CDR1 is MNHNS and CDR2 is SASEGT. As DNA, the CDR3 is TGTGCCAGCAGTGAAGCCCATCCTGGAGGGCACGTTAGCTATGGCTACACCTTC. Translation gives CASSEAHPGGHVSYGYTF.

This clone was observed a handful of times. V is TRBV2 and J is TRBJ2-5, with a possible D match to TRBD1 (6 bases). Germline V gives CDR1 SNHLY, CDR2 FYNNEI. The germline V and J ends were trimmed by 6 bases and 2 bases, with 13 bases remaining between them. This CDR3 is 14 amino acids long. As DNA, the CDR3 is TGTGCCAGCAGCTCCTGGACAGCTCAAGAGACCCAGTACTTC. Translation: CASSSWTAQETQYF.

The V call is TRBV30, the J call TRBJ1-4; 7 positions match TRBD1. The CDR3 is made up of 12 amino acids. Unmatched junction bases numbered 1, after V lost 1 base and J lost 8 bases. Germline assignment: CDR1 GTSNPN and CDR2 SVGIG (reference sequence). CDR3 loop: CAWSAQGEKLFF. Here the CDR3 DNA reads TGTGCCTGGAGTGCACAGGGGGAAAAACTGTTTTTT.

V gene TRBV29-1 combines with J gene TRBJ2-7, with D perhaps TRBD2 (6 bases). The CDR3 covers 14 residues. Germline V lookup: CDR1 SQVTM, CDR2 ANQGSEA. V was shortened by 4 bases and J by 1 base, with 14 bases between the two germline ends. CDR3 loop: CSVVRGRTSYEQYF. The CDR3 nucleotides read TGCAGCGTTGTCCGGGGGAGGACATCCTACGAGCAGTACTTC.

The V call is TRBV15, the J call TRBJ1-1, with 7 positions matching TRBD1. The ends lost 10 bases at V and 1 base at J; junction bases unmatched: 3. CDR1 is LNHNV and CDR2 is YYDKDF in the germline V gene (reference sequence). The CDR3 length is 12 residues. DNA of the CDR3: TGTGCCATCGGGACAGCGAACACTGAAGCTTTCTTT. Translated, it gives CAIGTANTEAFF.

The genes are TRBV30 and TRBJ1-1, with D possibly matching TRBD1 (5 bases). The CDR3 is 19 amino acids. Germline V gives CDR1 GTSNPN, CDR2 SVGIG (reference sequence). V was trimmed by 1 base and J by 1 base, leaving 25 bases between them. This CDR3 reads CAWSEFLQGFRAPNTEAFF. The CDR3 DNA sequence: TGTGCCTGGAGTGAATTCCTTCAAGGTTTCAGGGCGCCGAACACTGAAGCTTTCTTT.

The chain carries TRBV19 and TRBJ2-3; the match to TRBD2 covers 9 bases. Trimming cost V 4 bases and J 3 bases; bases outside gene matches: 8. Germline V gene data show CDR1 as LNHDA and CDR2 as SQIVND (reference sequence). This CDR3 has 16 amino acids. CDR3 amino acids: CASSRVSGGVTDTQYF. The DNA for the CDR3 is TGTGCCAGTAGTAGAGTTAGCGGGGGAGTTACAGATACGCAGTATTTT.

The chain uses TRBV5-8 and TRBJ2-1; TRBD1 might be the D (6 bases). This CDR3 region has 16 residues. Germline CDR1 is SGHTS and CDR2 is YDEGEE. The V gene lost 2 bases and the J gene lost 0 bases, with 12 bases spanning the gap. CDR3 in DNA: TGTGCCAGCAGCTTCGACGGACAGTCCTCCTACAATGAGCAGTTCTTC. It translates to CASSFDGQSSYNEQFF. The full variable domain, with the rest looked up from reference TRBV5-8 and TRBJ2-1, is EAGVTQSPTHLIKTRGQQATLRCSPISGHTSVYWYQQALGLGLQFLLWYDEGEERNRGNFPPRFSGRQFPNYSSELNVNALELEDSALYLCASSFDGQSSYNEQFFGPGTRLTVL.

The sample holds a few counts of this clone. This chain joins TRBV28 and TRBJ2-1; 10 positions match TRBD2. In germline, CDR1 is MDHEN, CDR2 SYDVKM. V dropped 3 bases and J dropped 9; count of bases not matched to a gene: 5. There are 14 residues in the CDR3. The CDR3 spells CASSLIQRGGEQFF. The CDR3 coding sequence is TGTGCCAGCAGTTTGATCCAGCGGGGGGGTGAGCAGTTCTTC.

The chain is built from TRBV6-1 and TRBJ2-7; 9 bases line up with TRBD2. The germline V gene has CDR1 MNHNS and CDR2 SASEGT. The CDR3 contains 15 residues. The junction had 4 bases not matched to a gene; V was cut back by 2 bases and J by 2 bases. The CDR3 region has the DNA TGTGCCAGCAGTGAAAGCGCGGGAGGGACCTACGAGCAGTACTTC. Its protein is CASSESAGGTYEQYF.

This clone was counted a few times. The chain links TRBV7-3 to TRBJ2-1; D gene unclear. From germline, CDR1 is SGHTA and CDR2 FQGTGA. The V end lost 2 bases, the J end lost 4 bases, and 9 bases lay between the germline ends. This CDR3 is built from 14 residues. The CDR3 loop is CASSLADSYNEQFF. DNA of the CDR3: TGTGCCAGCAGCTTAGCGGATTCGTACAATGAGCAGTTCTTC.

The CDR3 spells CASSSYYEQYF. CDR3 nucleotides: TGTGCCAGCAGTTCCTACTACGAGCAGTACTTC. The chain uses TRBV6-5 and TRBJ2-7, with D unclear. This CDR3 spans 11 amino acids. The ends were cut back, 4 bases at V and 3 bases at J, with 4 bases in the middle. Germline values: CDR1 MNHEY, CDR2 SVGAGI.

This clone occurred once. The V and J genes are TRBV30 and TRBJ1-4, with TRBD1 identical over 8 bases. Trimming at V came to 2 bases and at J to 0 bases, leaving 8 bases not matched to a gene. Germline V gives CDR1 GTSNPN, CDR2 SVGIG (reference sequence). This CDR3 comprises 17 residues. CDR3 sequence reads: CAWSRQGAPATNEKLFF. The CDR3 region has the DNA TGTGCCTGGAGTCGGCAGGGGGCACCTGCAACTAATGAAAAACTGTTTTTT.

The chain carries TRBV11-2 and TRBJ1-2; D ambiguous. Looked up from germline, CDR1 is SGHAT and CDR2 is FQNNGV. The CDR3 covers 13 residues. Trimming removed 1 base from V and 2 bases from J, with 5 bases in between. The CDR3 sequence is CASSLVRNYGYTF. CDR3 bases: TGTGCCAGCAGCTTAGTCCGGAACTATGGCTACACCTTC.

Comment on this clone: A read error may account for a junction end that differs from germline. The chain has TRBV7-9 and TRBJ1-2, with 7 bases that match TRBD1. The CDR3 extends over 13 amino acids. The germline V gene has CDR1 SEHNR and CDR2 FQNEAQ (reference sequence). The CDR3 sequence: CASSLAHQGGCTF. CDR3 nucleotide sequence: TGTGCCAGCAGCTTAGCCCACCAAGGGGGCTGCACCTTC.

The chain combines TRBV19 with TRBJ1-1; no firm D call. This CDR3 region has 14 residues. CDR1 LNHDA and CDR2 SQIVND come from the germline V gene (reference sequence). V lost 0 bases and J lost 4, with 9 bases in between. This chain's CDR3 is CASSIDPYGTEAFF. CDR3 nucleotide sequence: TGTGCCAGTAGTATAGATCCCTACGGCACTGAAGCTTTCTTT.

This clone turned up a few times. The chain employs TRBV7-9 and TRBJ2-1; 9 bases match TRBD2. V lost 1 base, J lost 9 bases, and 19 bases stayed unmatched. The germline CDR1 and CDR2 sequences are SEHNR and FQNEAQ (reference sequence). This CDR3 region has 19 residues. The chain's CDR3 is CASSLGPGRTREGLGEQFF. Here the CDR3 DNA reads TGTGCCAGCAGCTTAGGTCCAGGTAGAACGCGGGAGGGCCTGGGTGAGCAGTTCTTC.

V and J are TRBV11-2 and TRBJ1-1; D unclear. This CDR3 region has 16 residues. CDR1 and CDR2 from the germline V gene are SGHAT and FQNNGV. The germline V and J ends were trimmed by 1 base and 0 bases, with 12 bases remaining between them. The DNA of the CDR3 is TGTGCCAGCAGCTTAGTAGGGCCGGGGATGAACACTGAAGCTTTCTTT. Amino acids: CASSLVGPGMNTEAFF.

This clone was counted a single time. The chain uses TRBV6-1 and TRBJ2-7; D unclear. Germline lookup yields CDR1 MNHNS and CDR2 SASEGT. This CDR3 comprises 13 residues. V lost 1 base and J lost 3, with 7 bases in between. In DNA form, the CDR3 reads TGTGCCAGCAGTGAAGGAAACAGCTACGAGCAGTACTTC. Residues: CASSEGNSYEQYF.

The chain has TRBV11-3 and TRBJ2-2; TRBD1 agrees at 7 bases. Trimming took 5 bases from V and 3 from J; bases not matched to a gene: 6. The length of the CDR3 is 15 residues. Germline loops: CDR1 SGHNT, CDR2 YENEEA. Written as DNA, the CDR3 is TGTGCCAGCAGCCCAAGGGGGCGGGACACCGGGGAGCTGTTTTTT. Encoded protein: CASSPRGRDTGELFF. Variable domain in full (rest from reference TRBV11-3 and TRBJ2-2): EAGVVQSPRYKIIEKKQPVAFWCNPISGHNTLYWYLQNLGQGPELLIRYENEEAVDDSQLPKDRFSAERLKGVDSTLKIQPAELGDSAVYLCASSPRGRDTGELFFGEGSRLTVL.

The chain joins TRBV7-6 to TRBJ1-2; D uncertain. Trimming cost V 2 bases and J 8 bases, with 12 bases left between them. The CDR3 extends over 13 amino acids. The germline gives CDR1 SGHVS, CDR2 FNYEAQ. The CDR3 loop is CASSLPGLNGYTF. The CDR3 DNA sequence: TGTGCCAGCAGCTTACCAGGTTTAAACGGCTACACCTTC.